The 32 T cell receptor beta chains given below trace back to one sample, sequenced in a study of blood T cell repertoires in COVID-19. The protocol was immunoSEQ multiplex PCR, while the TCRdb copy is restricted to in-frame clones and leaves out a portion. The data show 250,000 to 300,000 clones, around 90% seen once. The sample was peripheral blood. These receptors came from an older woman with COVID-19, enrolled during active disease.

The chain recombines TRBV2 with TRBJ1-3; D call uncertain. Between the trimmed V and J ends, which lost 8 bases and 0 bases, there was a span of 11 bases. From germline, CDR1 is SNHLY and CDR2 FYNNEI. The CDR3 covers 14 residues. This chain's CDR3 is CASPTAVSGNTIYF. In DNA, the CDR3 is TGTGCCAGCCCGACGGCGGTCTCTGGAAACACCATATATTTT.

The chain couples TRBV24-1 to TRBJ1-1, with 7 positions matching TRBD1. After removal of 4 bases from V and 5 bases from J, the junction contained 3 bases not matched to a gene. Germline V gene sequence: CDR1 KGHDR, CDR2 SFDVKD. This CDR3 has 13 amino acids. CDR3 DNA: TGTGCCACCAGTGAGCCAGGGGGGACTGAAGCTTTCTTT. Translating gives CATSEPGGTEAFF.

The table lists this clone with a count of one. The chain carries TRBV5-4 and TRBJ1-2, with D possibly matching TRBD1 (6 bases). There are 14 residues in the CDR3. The germline V gene encodes CDR1 SGHNT and CDR2 YYREEE (reference sequence). Trimming stripped 2 bases from V and 4 bases from J, with 12 bases between. CDR3 nucleotide sequence: TGTGCCAGCAGCTTAGAGGGGGTCGCCTATGGCTACACCTTC. Amino acids: CASSLEGVAYGYTF.

J is TRBJ2-7 and V is TRBV18; 7 positions match TRBD1. V was pared by 2 bases and J by 2 bases, with 6 bases of the junction left unmatched. Germline lookup yields CDR1 KGHSH and CDR2 LQKENI. The CDR3 covers 15 residues. The DNA for the CDR3 is TGTGCCAGCTCACCAACTACAGGGGATACCTACGAGCAGTACTTC. It is translated as CASSPTTGDTYEQYF.

The rearrangement joins TRBV10-3 to TRBJ2-3; D possibly corresponds to TRBD2 (5 bases). The V end was cut by 0 bases, the J end by 2 bases, with 6 bases between. This CDR3 region has 14 residues. Germline values: CDR1 ENHRY, CDR2 SYGVKD. The CDR3 is CAISESTNTDTQYF. The DNA for the CDR3 is TGTGCCATCAGTGAGTCGACTAACACAGATACGCAGTATTTT.

This clone was detected only a few times. Other DNA sequences in this sample translate to the same CDR3. CDR3 residues: CASSLGGGNQPQHF. In nucleotides, the CDR3 is TGTGCCAGCAGTCTCGGAGGGGGCAATCAGCCCCAGCATTTT. The rearrangement joins TRBV28 to TRBJ1-5; perhaps TRBD1 as D (5 bases). Germline values: CDR1 MDHEN, CDR2 SYDVKM. Trimming took 5 bases from V and 2 from J, leaving 10 bases between them. The CDR3 runs to 14 residues.

The chain recombines TRBV5-1 with TRBJ2-7; TRBD1 is a possible D gene (5 bases). The CDR3 runs 14 residues. Trimming took off 0 bases at V and 5 bases at J, with 12 bases between the two ends. CDR1 is SGHRS, CDR2 YFSETQ, per germline. The CDR3 bases are TGCGCCAGCAGCTTGGGGCAGGGCTGGGACGAGCAGTACTTC. Translating gives CASSLGQGWDEQYF.

The chain recombines TRBV18 with TRBJ1-5, with D perhaps matching TRBD1 (6 bases). This CDR3 has 15 residues. Germline CDR1 is KGHSH and CDR2 is LQKENI. Trimming removed 3 bases from V and 7 bases from J, with 16 bases in between. The CDR3 protein is CASSPSSGVGQPQHF. Written as DNA, the CDR3 is TGTGCCAGCTCACCTTCTTCAGGGGTAGGCCAGCCCCAGCATTTT.

The chain employs TRBV28 and TRBJ1-1; unclear D gene. Trimming removed 6 bases at V and 1 base at J, with 12 bases between. Germline CDR1 is MDHEN and CDR2 is SYDVKM. There are 14 residues in the CDR3. As DNA, the CDR3 is TGTGCCAGCAGCCCTGCGCTTCGGAACACTGAAGCTTTCTTT. It translates to CASSPALRNTEAFF.

The chain combines TRBV19 with TRBJ2-7; TRBD1 might be the D (6 bases). Germline V CDR1 and CDR2: LNHDA, SQIVND (reference sequence). The CDR3 has 16 amino acids. The V end was cut by 3 bases, the J end by 3 bases, with 18 bases between. This CDR3 reads CASSIGADRYFYEQYF. The CDR3 bases are TGTGCCAGTAGTATTGGGGCCGACAGGTATTTCTACGAGCAGTACTTC.

This chain joins TRBV7-8 and TRBJ2-7; the D gene is possibly TRBD2 (5 bases). The V and J ends lost 1 base and 3 bases respectively, with 22 bases between them. Per germline, CDR1 SGHVS and CDR2 FQNEAQ. This CDR3 spans 18 amino acids. CDR3 protein: CASSLDLRLRGPNYEQYF. In DNA form, the CDR3 reads TGTGCCAGCAGCTTAGATCTTCGGCTACGGGGTCCGAACTACGAGCAGTACTTC.

The chain employs TRBV19 and TRBJ2-7; TRBD2 agrees at 9 bases. The V gene end was trimmed by 1 base and the J gene end by 6 bases; junction bases not matched to a gene: 1. Germline V gene lookup returns CDR1 LNHDA and CDR2 SQIVND (reference sequence). This CDR3 is 13 amino acids long. The DNA of the CDR3 is TGTGCCAGTAGTATAGGAGCGGGAGGCGAGCAGTACTTC. Amino acids: CASSIGAGGEQYF. Full variable domain (outside the CDR3, taken from reference TRBV19 and TRBJ2-7): DGGITQSPKYLFRKEGQNVTLSCEQNLNHDAMYWYRQDPGQGLRLIYYSQIVNDFQKGDIAEGYSVSREKKESFPLTVTSAQKNPTAFYLCASSIGAGGEQYFGPGTRLTVT.

The rearrangement joins TRBV27 to TRBJ1-6; 8 bases are shared with TRBD1. This CDR3 is built from 14 residues. Trimming took 5 bases from V and 7 from J; bases not matched to a gene: 4. Germline-derived CDR1 and CDR2 are MNHEY and SMNVEV (reference sequence). The CDR3 DNA reads TGTGCCAGCAGTCCTGGACAGGGAAATTCACCCCTCCACTTT. Its translation: CASSPGQGNSPLHF.

V and J are TRBV19 and TRBJ1-4; D uncertain. Trimming shortened V by 3 bases and J by 8 bases, and 13 bases separated the two germline ends. The CDR3 is 14 amino acids. CDR1 and CDR2 from the germline V gene are LNHDA and SQIVND (reference sequence). This CDR3 reads CASSIKAGGEKLFF. CDR3 nucleotide sequence: TGTGCCAGTAGTATTAAGGCCGGCGGGGAAAAACTGTTTTTT.

The rearrangement joins TRBV7-9 to TRBJ1-1; 7 positions match TRBD1. This CDR3 comprises 14 residues. Germline V lookup: CDR1 SEHNR, CDR2 FQNEAQ (reference sequence). After removal of 6 bases from V and 1 base from J, the junction contained 5 bases not matched to a gene. The CDR3 here is CASRQDRTNTEAFF. CDR3 nucleotides: TGTGCCAGCAGACAGGACAGGACGAACACTGAAGCTTTCTTT.

In its sample, this clone was seen once. The chain links TRBV28 to TRBJ1-2; 7 positions match TRBD1. Trimming at V came to 5 bases and at J to 8 bases, leaving 17 bases not matched to a gene. Germline V lookup: CDR1 MDHEN, CDR2 SYDVKM. The CDR3 spans 16 residues. The CDR3 region is CASSHGRGPLSRGYTF. The CDR3 nucleotides read TGTGCCAGCAGTCACGGTAGGGGGCCACTTAGTCGGGGCTACACCTTC.

The rearrangement joins TRBV28 to TRBJ2-5; TRBD2 matches at 8 bases. V was pared by 4 bases and J by 0 bases, with 4 bases of the junction left unmatched. Germline V lookup: CDR1 MDHEN, CDR2 SYDVKM. CDR3 size: 15 residues. CDR3 residues: CASSSPSGYQETQYF. The CDR3 nucleotides are TGTGCCAGCAGTTCCCCTAGCGGGTACCAAGAGACCCAGTACTTC.

V gene TRBV5-1 combines with J gene TRBJ2-1; TRBD2 aligns across 7 bases. The junction had 6 bases not matched to a gene; V was cut back by 2 bases and J by 4 bases. CDR1 SGHRS and CDR2 YFSETQ come from the germline V gene. The CDR3 runs to 15 residues. The chain's CDR3 is CASSFETSRYNEQFF. The DNA of the CDR3 is TGCGCCAGCAGCTTCGAGACTAGCAGATACAATGAGCAGTTCTTC.

The chain carries TRBV19 and TRBJ1-5; 11 bases are shared with TRBD1. The CDR3 covers 15 residues. Germline V lookup: CDR1 LNHDA, CDR2 SQIVND (reference sequence). V trimming: 5 bases; J trimming: 6 bases; junction bases outside the gene matches: 6. The CDR3 coding sequence is TGTGCCAGTAGTGCGGGACAGGGGGACGGTCAGCCCCAGCATTTT. It is translated as CASSAGQGDGQPQHF.

This chain connects TRBV2 to TRBJ1-2; D not resolved. Between the trimmed V and J ends, which lost 7 bases and 5 bases, there was a span of 11 bases. This CDR3 spans 12 amino acids. Germline lookup yields CDR1 SNHLY and CDR2 FYNNEI. This chain's CDR3 is CASNLSGYGYTF. In DNA, the CDR3 is TGTGCCAGCAATTTGAGCGGATATGGCTACACCTTC.

V and J are TRBV5-8 and TRBJ1-6; D possibly corresponds to TRBD1 (5 bases). Trimming stripped 2 bases from V and 8 bases from J, with 8 bases between. This CDR3 region has 13 residues. CDR1 and CDR2 (germline): SGHTS, YDEGEE. CDR3 sequence reads: CASSLIQDSPLHF. The CDR3 coding sequence is TGTGCCAGCAGCTTAATACAGGATTCACCCCTCCACTTT.

The CDR3 loop is CASSLSGARSTSPLHF. CDR3 nucleotide sequence: TGTGCCAGCAGCTTAAGCGGGGCCCGTTCCACTTCACCCCTCCACTTT. This chain connects TRBV7-3 to TRBJ1-6, with TRBD1 as a possible D gene (5 bases). CDR1 is SGHTA and CDR2 is FQGTGA in the germline V gene. The CDR3 length is 16 residues. The V and J ends lost 1 base and 9 bases respectively, with 16 bases between them.

This chain links TRBV7-3 with TRBJ2-3, with 16 bases fitting TRBD2. Looked up from germline, CDR1 is SGHTA and CDR2 is FQGTGA. After removal of 2 bases from V and 5 bases from J, the junction contained 4 bases not matched to a gene. The CDR3 extends over 17 amino acids. CDR3: CASSLLGTSGRGDTQYF. CDR3 in DNA: TGTGCCAGCAGCTTACTTGGGACTAGCGGGAGGGGAGATACGCAGTATTTT.

The chain carries TRBV19 and TRBJ1-5, with D perhaps matching TRBD1 (6 bases). V lost 10 bases to trimming and J lost 3 bases, with 13 bases between them. This CDR3 contains 13 residues. Germline loops: CDR1 LNHDA, CDR2 SQIVND (reference sequence). The CDR3 sequence is CATRTANNQPQHF. In DNA, the CDR3 is TGTGCCACCCGGACAGCTAACAATCAGCCCCAGCATTTT.

The chain joins TRBV18 to TRBJ1-1; perhaps TRBD1 as D (5 bases). CDR1 and CDR2 from the germline V gene are KGHSH and LQKENI. This CDR3 is 12 amino acids long. The V end was cut by 0 bases, the J end by 11 bases, with 10 bases between. CDR3 sequence: CASSPPGLGAFF. The CDR3 region has the DNA TGTGCCAGCTCACCACCGGGACTTGGGGCTTTCTTT.

This clone was counted once. V and J are TRBV9 and TRBJ2-7, with D maybe TRBD2 (5 bases). From germline, CDR1 is SGDLS and CDR2 YYNGEE. CDR3 length equals 14 residues. The germline V and J ends were trimmed by 0 bases and 2 bases, with 9 bases remaining between them. The CDR3 protein is CASSVGSAAYEQYF. In DNA form, the CDR3 reads TGTGCCAGCAGCGTAGGTAGCGCAGCCTACGAGCAGTACTTC.

J is TRBJ2-5 and V is TRBV14, with 12 nucleotides matching TRBD2. J was trimmed by 1 base and V by 4 bases; bases with no gene match: 4. Germline lookup yields CDR1 SGHDN and CDR2 FVKESK. This CDR3 has 16 amino acids. The CDR3 DNA follows: TGTGCCAGCAGCCTAACTAGCGGGAGGTCCCAAGAGACCCAGTACTTC. Translation gives CASSLTSGRSQETQYF.

The V call is TRBV6-6, the J call TRBJ1-5; tentative D call: TRBD1 (5 bases). CDR3 length: 17 amino acids. The V gene's germline CDR1 is MNHNY and CDR2 SVGAGI (reference sequence). Trimming left V 5 bases short and J 3 bases short, with 20 bases between. The CDR3 DNA reads as TGTGCCAGCAGTCCTCTAACCCTAGAAGGGGCCAATCAGCCCCAGCATTTT. This codes for CASSPLTLEGANQPQHF.

The gene calls are TRBV29-1 and TRBJ2-2, with 9 bases lining up with TRBD2. Trimming cost V 8 bases and J 6 bases; bases outside gene matches: 10. Germline CDR1 and CDR2: SQVTM and ANQGSEA. CDR3 length: 14 amino acids. CDR3 residues: CSIGAGGAAGELFF. As DNA, the CDR3 is TGCAGCATTGGAGCGGGAGGAGCTGCCGGGGAGCTGTTTTTT.

V gene TRBV6-2 or TRBV6-3 combines with J gene TRBJ2-1; 8 nucleotides match TRBD2. J gave up 15 bases and V 3 bases, and 19 bases lay outside the gene matches. The germline V gene has CDR1 MNHEY and CDR2 SVGEGT. The CDR3 runs 16 residues. CDR3 coding DNA: TGTGCCAGCAGTTATAACCCCCCCGGACTAGCTGGGGGGTCGTTCTTC. Its translation is CASSYNPPGLAGGSFF.

The J gene is TRBJ2-1, the V gene TRBV19; D gene uncertain. Per germline, CDR1 LNHDA and CDR2 SQIVND (reference sequence). V dropped 1 base and J dropped 2 bases, with 15 bases sitting between them. This CDR3 is 17 amino acids long. CDR3 DNA: TGTGCCAGTAGTATAGGTGTGGCAGATAATACCTACAATGAGCAGTTCTTC. Protein sequence: CASSIGVADNTYNEQFF.

The rearrangement links TRBV7-2 to TRBJ2-5; TRBD2 agrees at 14 bases. The V gene end was trimmed by 4 bases and the J gene end by 7 bases; junction bases not matched to a gene: 5. The CDR3 contains 15 residues. The V gene's germline CDR1 is SGHTA and CDR2 FQGNSA. The CDR3 loop reads CASSSGLAGAGTQYF. CDR3 nucleotide sequence: TGTGCCAGCAGCTCGGGACTAGCGGGAGCGGGGACCCAGTACTTC.